One T cell receptor beta chain is described in this entry. Its specificity is unknown. This entry belongs to a study of PD-1 blockade in classical Hodgkin lymphoma. Findings and caveats of the study: Newly diagnosed patients had baseline TCR diversity that was reportedly lower than that of healthy donors. A significant rise in TCR diversity by C4D1 was seen for CD4+ but not CD8+ cells. Newly diagnosed patients and complete responders had comparable diversity at baseline. Nothing has yet pinned down what causes the repertoire differences, possibly disease activity or prior therapy.

Generated by immunoSEQ multiplex PCR, the TCRdb table keeps only in-frame clones and is missing some. The profile shows 72,000 or so clones, 85% to 95% of them singletons. Every patient had relapsed following autologous stem cell transplantation, and cohorts differed in brentuximab vedotin exposure. V dropped 3 bases and J dropped 2; count of bases not matched to a gene: 14. The germline CDR1 and CDR2 sequences are LGHNT and FRNRAP. The CDR3 is made up of 20 amino acids. The specimen was peripheral blood mononuclear cells (PBMCs), collected at baseline. The V and J genes are TRBV12-5 and TRBJ2-5; 14 nucleotides match TRBD2. This clonotype was obtained from a human donor with classical Hodgkin lymphoma. The CDR3 nucleotides read TGTGCTAGTGGTTTCTCAGCGACTAGCGGGGGGGTCTTGCCACAAGAGACCCAGTACTTC. Translating gives CASGFSATSGGVLPQETQYF.